This TCR beta chain was identified during a study of post-analysis software for immune sequencing data. The study, taken as a whole, reports: Compared with controls, patients had more of about 5 TRBV segments, including TRBV5-6, TRBV5-1 and TRBV20-1.

Tagging with unique molecular identifiers was a feature of the TCR beta cDNA libraries. One entry per CDR3 protein results from TCRdb running MiXCR on the PCR reads. The sample has over 300,000 distinct CDR3 sequences, about a third seen once. About this clonotype itself: As yet, its antigen is unknown.

The CDR3 consists of 15 residues. V shed 2 bases, J shed 2 bases, and the junction held 4 bases outside the gene matches. The V and J genes are TRBV12-3 or TRBV12-4 and TRBJ2-3, with 7 nucleotides matching TRBD2. The TCR comes from a girl between 5 and 17 years old with multiple sclerosis. Sequences were obtained from blood. CDR3 DNA: TGTGCCAGCAGTTTAAGGACTAGGAACACAGATACGCAGTATTTT. It is translated as CASSLRTRNTDTQYF.